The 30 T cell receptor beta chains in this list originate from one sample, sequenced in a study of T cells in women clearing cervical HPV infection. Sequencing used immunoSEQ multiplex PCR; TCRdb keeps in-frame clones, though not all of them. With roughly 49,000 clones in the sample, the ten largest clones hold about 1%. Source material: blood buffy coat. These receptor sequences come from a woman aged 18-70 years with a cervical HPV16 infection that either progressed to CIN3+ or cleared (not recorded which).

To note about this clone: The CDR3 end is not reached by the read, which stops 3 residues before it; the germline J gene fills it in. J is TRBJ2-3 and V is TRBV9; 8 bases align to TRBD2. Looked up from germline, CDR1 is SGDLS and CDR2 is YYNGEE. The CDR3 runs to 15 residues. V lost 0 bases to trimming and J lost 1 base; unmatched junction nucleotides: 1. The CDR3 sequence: CASSVVSGGTDTQYF. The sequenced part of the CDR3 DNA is TGTGCCAGCAGCGTAGTTAGCGGGGGCACAGATACG.

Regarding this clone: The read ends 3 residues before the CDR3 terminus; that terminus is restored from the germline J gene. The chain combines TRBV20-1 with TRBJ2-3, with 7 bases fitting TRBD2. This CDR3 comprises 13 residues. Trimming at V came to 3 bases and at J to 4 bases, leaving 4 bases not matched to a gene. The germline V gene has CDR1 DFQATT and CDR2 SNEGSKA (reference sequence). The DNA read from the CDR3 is TGCAGTGCTAGTGCGGCGGGGGCAGATACG. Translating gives CSASAAGADT. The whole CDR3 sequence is CSASAAGADTQYF.

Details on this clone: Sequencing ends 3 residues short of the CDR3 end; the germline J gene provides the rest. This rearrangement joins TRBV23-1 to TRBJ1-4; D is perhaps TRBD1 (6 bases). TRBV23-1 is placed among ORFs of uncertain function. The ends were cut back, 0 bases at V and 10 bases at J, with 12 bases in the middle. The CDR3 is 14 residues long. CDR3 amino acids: CASSQSAGDAKLFF. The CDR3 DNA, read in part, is TGCGCCAGCAGTCAATCTGCAGGGGACGCAAAA.

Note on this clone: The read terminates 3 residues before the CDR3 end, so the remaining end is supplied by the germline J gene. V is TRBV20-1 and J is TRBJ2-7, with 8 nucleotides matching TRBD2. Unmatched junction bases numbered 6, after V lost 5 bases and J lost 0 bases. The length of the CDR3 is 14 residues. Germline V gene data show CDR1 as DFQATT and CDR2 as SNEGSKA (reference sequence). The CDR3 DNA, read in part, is TGCAGTGCTTCCAGTAGCGGGAACTCCTACGAG. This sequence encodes CSASSSGNSYE. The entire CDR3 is CSASSSGNSYEQYF.

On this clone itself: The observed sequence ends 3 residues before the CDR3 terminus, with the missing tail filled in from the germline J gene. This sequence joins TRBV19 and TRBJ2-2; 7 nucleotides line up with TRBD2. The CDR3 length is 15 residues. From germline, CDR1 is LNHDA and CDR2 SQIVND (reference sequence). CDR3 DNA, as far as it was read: TGTGCCAGTAGTTCCGGGGGAGGGCTTAATGAAAAG. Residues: CASSSGGGLNEK. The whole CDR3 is CASSSGGGLNEKLFF.

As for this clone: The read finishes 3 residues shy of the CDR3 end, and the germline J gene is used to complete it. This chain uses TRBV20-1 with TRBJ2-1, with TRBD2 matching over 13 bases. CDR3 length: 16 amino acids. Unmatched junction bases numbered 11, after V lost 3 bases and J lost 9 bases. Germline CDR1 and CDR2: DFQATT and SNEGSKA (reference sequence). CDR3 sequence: CSASGQLAGGPGEQFF. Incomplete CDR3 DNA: TGCAGTGCTAGCGGTCAACTAGCGGGGGGGCCGGGTGAG.

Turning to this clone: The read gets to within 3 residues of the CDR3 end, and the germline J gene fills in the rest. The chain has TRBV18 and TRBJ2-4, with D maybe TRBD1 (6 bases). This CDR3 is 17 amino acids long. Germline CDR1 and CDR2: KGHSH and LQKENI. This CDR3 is CASSPPKIDRFNYGQYF. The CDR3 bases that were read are TGTGCCAGCTCACCACCGAAAATTGACAGGTTTAACTATGGT.

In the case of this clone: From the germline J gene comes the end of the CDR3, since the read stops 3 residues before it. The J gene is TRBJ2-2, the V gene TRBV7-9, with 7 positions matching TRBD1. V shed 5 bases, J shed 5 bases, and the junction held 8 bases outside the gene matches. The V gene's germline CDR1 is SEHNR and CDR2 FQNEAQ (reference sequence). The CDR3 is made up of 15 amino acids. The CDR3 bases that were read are TGTGCCAGCAGCATACCTACAGGGGAGACCGGGGAG. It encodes CASSIPTGETGE. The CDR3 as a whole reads CASSIPTGETGELFF.

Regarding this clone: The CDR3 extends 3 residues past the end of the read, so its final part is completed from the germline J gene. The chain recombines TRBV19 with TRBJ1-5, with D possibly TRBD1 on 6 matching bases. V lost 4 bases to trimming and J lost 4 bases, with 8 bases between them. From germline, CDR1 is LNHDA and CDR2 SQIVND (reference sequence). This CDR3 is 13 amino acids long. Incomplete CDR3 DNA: TGTGCCAGTAGTAAGGGGGGGAATCAGCCC. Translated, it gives CASSKGGNQP. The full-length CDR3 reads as CASSKGGNQPQHF.

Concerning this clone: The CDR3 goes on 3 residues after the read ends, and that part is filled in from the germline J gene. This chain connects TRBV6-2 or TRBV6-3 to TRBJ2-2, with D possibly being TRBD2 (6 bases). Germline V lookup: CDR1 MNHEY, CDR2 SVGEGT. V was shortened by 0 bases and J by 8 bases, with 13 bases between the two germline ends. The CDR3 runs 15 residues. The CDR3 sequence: CASSYSRLGTGELFF. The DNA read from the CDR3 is TGTGCCAGCAGTTACTCCCGGCTGGGGACTGGGGAG.

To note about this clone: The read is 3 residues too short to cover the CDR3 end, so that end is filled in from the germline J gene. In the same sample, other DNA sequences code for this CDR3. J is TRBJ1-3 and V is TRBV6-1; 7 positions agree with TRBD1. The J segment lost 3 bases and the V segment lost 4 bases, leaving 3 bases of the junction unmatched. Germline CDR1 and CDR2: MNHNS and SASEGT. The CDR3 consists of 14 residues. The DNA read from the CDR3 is TGTGCCAGCAGTGCGACAGGGTTTGGAAACACC. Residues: CASSATGFGNT. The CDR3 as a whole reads CASSATGFGNTIYF.

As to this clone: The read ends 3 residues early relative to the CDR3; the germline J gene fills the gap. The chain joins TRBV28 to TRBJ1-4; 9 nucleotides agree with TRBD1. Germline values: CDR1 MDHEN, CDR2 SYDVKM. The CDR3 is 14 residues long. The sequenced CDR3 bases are TGTGCCAGCAGTTTACCCCCGGGACAGGGAGAA. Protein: CASSLPPGQGE. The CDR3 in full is CASSLPPGQGELFF.

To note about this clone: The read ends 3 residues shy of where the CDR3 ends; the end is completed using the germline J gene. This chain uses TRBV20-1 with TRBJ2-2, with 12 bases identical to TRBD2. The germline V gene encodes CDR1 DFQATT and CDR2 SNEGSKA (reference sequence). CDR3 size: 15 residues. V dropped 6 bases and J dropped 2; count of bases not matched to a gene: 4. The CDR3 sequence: CSAASGGVNTGELFF. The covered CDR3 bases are TGCAGTGCCGCTAGCGGGGGGGTTAACACCGGGGAG.

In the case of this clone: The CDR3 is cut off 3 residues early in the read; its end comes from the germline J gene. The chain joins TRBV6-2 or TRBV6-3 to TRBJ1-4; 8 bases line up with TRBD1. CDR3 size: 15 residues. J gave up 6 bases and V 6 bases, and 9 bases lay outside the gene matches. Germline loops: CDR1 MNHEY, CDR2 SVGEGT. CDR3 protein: CASSPTTGGDEKLFF. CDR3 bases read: TGTGCCAGCAGCCCGACCACAGGGGGGGATGAAAAA.

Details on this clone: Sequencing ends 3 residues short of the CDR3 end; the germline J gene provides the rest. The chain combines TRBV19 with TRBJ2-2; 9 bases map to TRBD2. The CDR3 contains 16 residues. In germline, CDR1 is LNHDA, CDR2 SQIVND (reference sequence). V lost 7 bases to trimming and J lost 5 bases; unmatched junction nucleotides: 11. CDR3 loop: CASIGGGAWRTGELFF. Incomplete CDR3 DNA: TGTGCCAGTATCGGCGGGGGGGCCTGGAGAACCGGGGAG.

CDR3: CASSKQEGNNDYTF. The CDR3 bases that were read are TGTGCCAGCTCAAAGCAAGAGGGGAACAATGAC. The chain carries TRBV18 and TRBJ1-2; weak D call: TRBD1 (5 bases). The read terminates 3 residues ahead of where the CDR3 ends, so the germline J gene completes it. The germline V gene encodes CDR1 KGHSH and CDR2 LQKENI. This CDR3 has 14 residues.

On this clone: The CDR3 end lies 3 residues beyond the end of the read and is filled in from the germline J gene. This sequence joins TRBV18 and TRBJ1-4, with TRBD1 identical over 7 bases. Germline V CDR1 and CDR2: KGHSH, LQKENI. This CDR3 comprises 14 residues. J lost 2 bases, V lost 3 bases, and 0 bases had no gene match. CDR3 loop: CASSPTGTNEKLFF. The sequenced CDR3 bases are TGTGCCAGCTCACCGACAGGGACTAATGAAAAA. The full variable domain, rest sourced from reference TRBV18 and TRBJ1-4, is NAGVMQNPRHLVRRRGQEARLRCSPMKGHSHVYWYRQLPEEGLKFMVYLQKENIIDESGMPKERFSAEFPKEGPSILRIQQVVRGDSAAYFCASSPTGTNEKLFFGSGTQLSVL.

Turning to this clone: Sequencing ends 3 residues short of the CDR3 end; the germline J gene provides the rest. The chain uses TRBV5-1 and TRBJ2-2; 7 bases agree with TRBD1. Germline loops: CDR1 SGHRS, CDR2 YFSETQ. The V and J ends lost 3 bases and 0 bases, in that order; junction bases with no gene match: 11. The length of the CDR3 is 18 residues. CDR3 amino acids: CASSSRRQGPANTGELFF. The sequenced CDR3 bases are TGCGCCAGCAGCTCCCGACGACAGGGTCCAGCGAACACCGGGGAG. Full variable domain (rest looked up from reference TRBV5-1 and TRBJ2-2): KAGVTQTPRYLIKTRGQQVTLSCSPISGHRSVSWYQQTPGQGLQFLFEYFSETQRNKGNFPGRFSGRQFSNSRSEMNVSTLELGDSALYLCASSSRRQGPANTGELFFGEGSRLTVL.

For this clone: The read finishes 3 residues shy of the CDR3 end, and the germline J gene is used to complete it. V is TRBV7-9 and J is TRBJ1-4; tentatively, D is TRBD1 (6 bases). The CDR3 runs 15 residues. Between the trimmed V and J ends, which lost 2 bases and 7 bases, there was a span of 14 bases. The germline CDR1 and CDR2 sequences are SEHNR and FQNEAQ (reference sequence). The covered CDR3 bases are TGTGCCAGCAGCTTACGGGGGGCAAGAAGTGAAAAA. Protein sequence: CASSLRGARSEK. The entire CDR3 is CASSLRGARSEKLFF.

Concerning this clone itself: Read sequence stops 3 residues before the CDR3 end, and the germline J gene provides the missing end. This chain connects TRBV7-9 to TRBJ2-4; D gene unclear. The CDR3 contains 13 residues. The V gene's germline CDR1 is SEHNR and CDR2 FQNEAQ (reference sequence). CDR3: CASSLGMNYGQYF. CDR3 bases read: TGTGCCAGCAGCTTAGGAATGAACTATGGT. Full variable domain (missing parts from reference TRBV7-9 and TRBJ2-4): DTGVSQNPRHKITKRGQNVTFRCDPISEHNRLYWYRQTLGQGPEFLTYFQNEAQLEKSRLLSDRFSAERPKGSFSTLEIQRTEQGDSAMYLCASSLGMNYGQYFGAGTRLSVL.

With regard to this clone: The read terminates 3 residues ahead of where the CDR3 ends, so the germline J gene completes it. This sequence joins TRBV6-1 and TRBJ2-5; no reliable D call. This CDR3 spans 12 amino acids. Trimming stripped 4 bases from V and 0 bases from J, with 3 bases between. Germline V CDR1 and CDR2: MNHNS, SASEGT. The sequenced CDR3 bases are TGTGCCAGCAGTGCAAACCAAGAGACC. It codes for CASSANQET. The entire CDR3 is CASSANQETQYF.

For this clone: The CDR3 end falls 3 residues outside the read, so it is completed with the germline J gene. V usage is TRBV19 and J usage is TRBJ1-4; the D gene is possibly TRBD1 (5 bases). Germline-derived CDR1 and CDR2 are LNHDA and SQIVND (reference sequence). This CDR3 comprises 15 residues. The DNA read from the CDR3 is TGTGCCAGTAGTATAGTAGGGGTTGAAAATTCACCA. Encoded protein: CASSIVGVENSP. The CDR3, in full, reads CASSIVGVENSPLFF.

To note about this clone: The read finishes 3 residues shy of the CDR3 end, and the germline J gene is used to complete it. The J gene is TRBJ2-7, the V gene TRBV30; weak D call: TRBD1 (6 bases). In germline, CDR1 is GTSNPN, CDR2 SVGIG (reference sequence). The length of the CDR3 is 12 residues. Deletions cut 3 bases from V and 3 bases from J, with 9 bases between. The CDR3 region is CAWREQGYEQYF. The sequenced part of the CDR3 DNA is TGTGCCTGGAGGGAACAGGGCTACGAG.

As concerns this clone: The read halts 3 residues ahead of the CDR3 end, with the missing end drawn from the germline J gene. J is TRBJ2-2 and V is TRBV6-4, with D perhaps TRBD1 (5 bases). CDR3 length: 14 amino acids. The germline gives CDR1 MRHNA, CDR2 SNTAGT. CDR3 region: CASSDNSGANVLFF. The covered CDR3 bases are TGTGCCAGCAGTGACAACTCTGGGGCCAACGTG.

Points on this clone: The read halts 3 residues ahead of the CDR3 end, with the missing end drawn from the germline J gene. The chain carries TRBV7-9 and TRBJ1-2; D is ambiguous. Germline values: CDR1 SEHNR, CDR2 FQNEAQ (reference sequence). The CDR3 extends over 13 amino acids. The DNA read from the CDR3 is TGTGCCAGCAGCTTAGGGGCGTTTTGTGGA. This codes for CASSLGAFCG. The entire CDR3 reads CASSLGAFCGYTF.

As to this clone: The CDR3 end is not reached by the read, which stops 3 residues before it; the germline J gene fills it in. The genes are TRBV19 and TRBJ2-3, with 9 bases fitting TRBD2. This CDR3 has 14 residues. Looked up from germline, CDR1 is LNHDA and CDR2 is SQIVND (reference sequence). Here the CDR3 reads CASSQRGAQETQYF. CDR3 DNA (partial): TGTGCCAGCTCACAGCGGGGGGCACAAGAGACG.

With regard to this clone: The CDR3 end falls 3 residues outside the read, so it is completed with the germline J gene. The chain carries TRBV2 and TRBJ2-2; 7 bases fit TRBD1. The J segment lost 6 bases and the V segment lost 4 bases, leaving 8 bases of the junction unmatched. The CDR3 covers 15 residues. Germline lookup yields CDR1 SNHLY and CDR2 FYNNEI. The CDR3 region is CASSATTGLSGELFF. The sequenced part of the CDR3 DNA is TGTGCCAGCAGTGCAACGACAGGGCTTTCCGGGGAG. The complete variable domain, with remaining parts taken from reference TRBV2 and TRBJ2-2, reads EPEVTQTPSHQVTQMGQEVILRCVPISNHLYFYWYRQILGQKVEFLVSFYNNEISEKSEIFDDQFSVERPDGSNFTLKIRSTKLEDSAMYFCASSATTGLSGELFFGEGSRLTVL.

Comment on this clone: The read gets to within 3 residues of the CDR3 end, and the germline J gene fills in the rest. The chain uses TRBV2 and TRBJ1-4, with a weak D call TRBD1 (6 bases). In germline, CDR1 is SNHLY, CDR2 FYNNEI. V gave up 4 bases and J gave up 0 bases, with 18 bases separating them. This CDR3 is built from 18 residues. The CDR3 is CASSGGGALGATNEKLFF. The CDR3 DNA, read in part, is TGTGCCAGCAGTGGTGGGGGGGCTTTGGGCGCAACTAATGAAAAA. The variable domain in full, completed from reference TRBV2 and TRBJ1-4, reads EPEVTQTPSHQVTQMGQEVILRCVPISNHLYFYWYRQILGQKVEFLVSFYNNEISEKSEIFDDQFSVERPDGSNFTLKIRSTKLEDSAMYFCASSGGGALGATNEKLFFGSGTQLSVL.

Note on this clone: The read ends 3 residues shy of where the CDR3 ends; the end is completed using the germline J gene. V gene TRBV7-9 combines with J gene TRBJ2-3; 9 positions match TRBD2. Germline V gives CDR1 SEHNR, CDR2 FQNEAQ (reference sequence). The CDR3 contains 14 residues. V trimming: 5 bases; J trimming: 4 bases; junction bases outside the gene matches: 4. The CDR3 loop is CASSLGLAADTQYF. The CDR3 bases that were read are TGTGCCAGCAGCCTGGGACTAGCCGCAGATACG.

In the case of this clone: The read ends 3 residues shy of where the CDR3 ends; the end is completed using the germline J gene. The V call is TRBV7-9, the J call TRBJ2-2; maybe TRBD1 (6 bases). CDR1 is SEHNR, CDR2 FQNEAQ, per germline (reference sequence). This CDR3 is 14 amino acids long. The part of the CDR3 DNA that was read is TGTGCCAGCAGCCGGACAGCCGGAGGCGAAAAG. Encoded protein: CASSRTAGGEK. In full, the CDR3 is CASSRTAGGEKLFF.